Listed below are T cell receptor beta chains from one sample, sequenced in a study of metastatic and nonmetastatic thyroid tumors. TCRdb reprocessed the PCR reads using MiXCR. The data contain more than 35,000 clones, less than 15% of them singletons. Source material: blood. These TCRs come from a female donor with papillary thyroid cancer or a benign thyroid nodule (not recorded which). Some clones in this sample may be carry-over from other donors' samples. CDR3s include the opening cysteine and the closing phenylalanine or tryptophan. D genes are given only for firm matches. Expanded clones get a size class; other rows say once, few or many, or leave the size out.

many,TRBV10-2,.,TRBJ1-2,TGCGCCAGCAGAGAAGGGTATGGAGGCTACACCTTC,CASREGYGGYTF
many,TRBV4-1,.,TRBJ2-1,TGCGCCAGCAGCCAAGATCCCCTAGTCGTTGAGCAGTTCTTC,CASSQDPLVVEQFF
.,TRBV5-6,.,TRBJ2-1,TGTGCCAGCAGCTTGGCGTTAGAGGATGAGCAGTTCTTC,CASSLALEDEQFF
.,TRBV2,.,TRBJ2-1,TGTGCCACCTCGGGCGGGTCTGGGCAGTTCTTC,CATSGGSGQFF
.,TRBV3-1,.,TRBJ2-7,TGTGCCAGCAGCCCTAAGGGGTTCGAGCAGTACTTC,CASSPKGFEQYF
many,TRBV7-9,.,TRBJ1-2,TGTGCCAGCAGCCCCCCCCCGGGACACAACGCCTACACCTTC,CASSPPPGHNAYTF
many,TRBV7-9,TRBD2,TRBJ2-1,TGTGCCAGCAGCTTAGCGCGGGGGGTAAACAATGAGCAGTTCTTC,CASSLARGVNNEQFF
many,TRBV28,.,TRBJ1-4,TGTGCCAGCAGTTTAGGACAGCTTAATAATGAAAAACTGTTTTTT,CASSLGQLNNEKLFF
.,TRBV6-1,.,TRBJ1-1,TGTGCCAGCCTTACGCAGAGCCACACTGAAGCTTTCTTT,CASLTQSHTEAFF
many,TRBV3-1,.,TRBJ1-1,TGTGCCAGCACCTTCGCGGGGGGGGCACTCACTGAAGCTTTCTTT,CASTFAGGALTEAFF
many,TRBV5-1,TRBD1,TRBJ1-2,TGCGCCAGCAGCTTGACCGCGGGACAGTCGGGCTACACCTTC,CASSLTAGQSGYTF
medium-sized,TRBV27,TRBD1,TRBJ1-2,TGTGCCAGCAGCCGGACAGGGAGCTATGGCTACACCTTC,CASSRTGSYGYTF
few,TRBV4-1,TRBD1,TRBJ2-7,TGCGCCAGCAGCCTGACAGGGCTCCTCTACGAGCAGTACTTC,CASSLTGLLYEQYF
many,TRBV9,.,TRBJ1-2,TGTGCCAGCAGCGTAGAGGACCAAAACTATGGCTACACCTTC,CASSVEDQNYGYTF
many,TRBV2,.,TRBJ1-1,TGTGCCAGCGTGAGGACGATGAACACTGAAGCTTTCTTT,CASVRTMNTEAFF
many,TRBV5-1,.,TRBJ2-3,TGCGCCAGCAGCTTGAAAGCTTTCGCAGATACGCAGTATTTT,CASSLKAFADTQYF
medium-sized,TRBV6-1,.,TRBJ2-7,TGTGCCAGCAGTGAAGAGCAGTACTTC,CASSEEQYF
once,TRBV7-3,.,TRBJ2-1,TGTGCCAGCAGCGACCTAGGGGGGGTCAACAATGAGCAGTTCTTC,CASSDLGGVNNEQFF
many,TRBV6-1,TRBD2,TRBJ2-3,TGTGCCAGCAGTCCTCGGGGAGCGGGGTACACAGATACGCAGTATTTT,CASSPRGAGYTDTQYF
many,TRBV28,TRBD2,TRBJ2-3,TGTGCCAGCAGCCCCGGGGGGGGAGTGGCAGATACGCAGTATTTT,CASSPGGGVADTQYF
.,TRBV2,TRBD1,TRBJ1-2,TGTGCCAGCAATACAGGGGCGGGGTATGGCTACACCTTC,CASNTGAGYGYTF
.,TRBV6-5,TRBD2,TRBJ2-7,TGTGCCAGCAGTTCCACTAGCGGGAGCTCCTACGAGCAGTACTTC,CASSSTSGSSYEQYF
.,TRBV6-4,TRBD2,TRBJ2-3,TGTGCCAGCAGTGAACTAGCGGGGGGGCCAGATACGCAGTATTTT,CASSELAGGPDTQYF
.,TRBV30,.,TRBJ2-7,TGTGCCTGGAGTTGGGGGGACGAGCAGTACGAGCAGTACTTC,CAWSWGDEQYEQYF
many,TRBV19,.,TRBJ1-1,TGTGCCAGTAGTATGAGGAGGAACACTGAAGCTTTCTTT,CASSMRRNTEAFF
.,TRBV11-2,TRBD1,TRBJ2-5,TGTGCCAGCAGCCAACCCCGGGACAGGGTGGAAGAGACCCAGTACTTC,CASSQPRDRVEETQYF
.,TRBV18,.,TRBJ2-1,TGTGCCAGCTCACCAGGCAGGGACAATGAGCAGTTCTTC,CASSPGRDNEQFF
.,TRBV27,.,TRBJ2-1,TGTGCCAGCATCCCAACAGGGGGGGTGTTTTATGAGCAGTTCTTC,CASIPTGGVFYEQFF
few,TRBV19,.,TRBJ2-7,TGTGCCAGTAGTACCGAAGGATACGAGCAGTACTTC,CASSTEGYEQYF
many,TRBV12-3/TRBV12-4,.,TRBJ1-5,TGTGCCAGCAATCTAGACCATCAGCCCCAGCATTTT,CASNLDHQPQHF
many,TRBV2,.,TRBJ2-2,TGTGCCAGCACTCGTATATCCGGGGAGCTGTTTTTT,CASTRISGELFF
many,TRBV6-4,.,TRBJ1-6,TGTGCCAGCAGTGAATGGTCGGAGAATAATTCACCCCTCCACTTT,CASSEWSENNSPLHF
many,TRBV19,.,TRBJ1-1,TGTGCCAGTAGTAGCGGACGAGGGTTGAACACTGAAGCTTTCTTT,CASSSGRGLNTEAFF
many,TRBV20-1,TRBD1,TRBJ1-2,TGCAGTGCTAGAGATGCAGGGGGCGCAGGTGATGGCTACACCTTC,CSARDAGGAGDGYTF
many,TRBV28,.,TRBJ2-5,TGTGCCAGCAGTTTAAGTCCGGCTGTAGCCCAGTACTTC,CASSLSPAVAQYF
many,TRBV30,TRBD2,TRBJ2-5,TGTGCCTGGAACGGGGGGGTTCCCAAAGAGACCCAGTACTTC,CAWNGGVPKETQYF
.,TRBV20-1,TRBD2,TRBJ2-3,TGCAGTGCTAGAGACCCGGGGACTAGACGCACAGATACGCAGTATTTT,CSARDPGTRRTDTQYF
many,TRBV9,.,TRBJ1-1,TGTGCCAGCAGCCCTCAACACACTGAAGCTTTCTTT,CASSPQHTEAFF
medium-sized,TRBV6-2/TRBV6-3,TRBD2,TRBJ2-1,TGTGCCAGCAGTTACTCGACTAGCGGGAGAGTCTGGGATGAGCAGTTCTTC,CASSYSTSGRVWDEQFF
many,TRBV6-1,.,TRBJ2-4,TGTGCCAGCAGAAGACAAGAGTTTCGGGAAAACATTCAGTACTTC,CASRRQEFRENIQYF
.,TRBV9,.,TRBJ2-1,TGTGCCAGCAGCGTAGCGCCTAGCTTATACAATGAGCAGTTCTTC,CASSVAPSLYNEQFF
few,TRBV6-1,TRBD2,TRBJ2-7,TGTGCCAGCAGTGAAATAATTAGCGGGAGGTATAGCTCGTGGCAGTACTTC,CASSEIISGRYSSWQYF
.,TRBV20-1,.,TRBJ1-5,TGCAGTGCTAGGGAGGGACCGTGGAGCAATCAGCCCCAGCATTTT,CSAREGPWSNQPQHF
many,TRBV6-1,.,TRBJ1-3,TGTGCCAGCAGTGACTGGAGCTCTGGAAACACCATATATTTT,CASSDWSSGNTIYF
many,TRBV5-1,TRBD1,TRBJ1-2,TGCGCCAGCAGGCCAACACAGGGGTCCAGCTATGGCTACACCTTC,CASRPTQGSSYGYTF
many,TRBV7-9,.,TRBJ1-6,TGTGCCAGCAGCTTAGGGTTAGGGTTTGATTCACCCCTCCACTTT,CASSLGLGFDSPLHF
.,TRBV6-5,.,TRBJ2-1,TGTGCCAGCAGTTACTCTGGGACCAAAGAGCAGTTCTTC,CASSYSGTKEQFF
many,TRBV5-8,TRBD1,TRBJ2-7,TGTGCCAGCAGCCGCTATCGCGACAGGGTGAACGAGCAGTACTTC,CASSRYRDRVNEQYF
many,TRBV29-1,.,TRBJ1-1,TGCAGCGTTGGGGCCTCCACTGAAGCTTTCTTT,CSVGASTEAFF
many,TRBV29-1,.,TRBJ2-1,TGCAGCGGGGTGGGGGCTTATCGGGGTGAGCAGTTCTTC,CSGVGAYRGEQFF